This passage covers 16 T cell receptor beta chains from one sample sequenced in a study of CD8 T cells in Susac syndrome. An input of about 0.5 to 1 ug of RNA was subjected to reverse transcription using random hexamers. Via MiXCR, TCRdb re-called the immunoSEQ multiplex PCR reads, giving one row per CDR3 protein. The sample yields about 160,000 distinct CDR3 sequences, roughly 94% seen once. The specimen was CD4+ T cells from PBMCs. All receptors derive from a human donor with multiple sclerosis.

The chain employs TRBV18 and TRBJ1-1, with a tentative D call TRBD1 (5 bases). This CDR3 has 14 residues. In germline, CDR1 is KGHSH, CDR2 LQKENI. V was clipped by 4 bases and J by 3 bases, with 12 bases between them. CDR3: CASSLDTQYTEAFF. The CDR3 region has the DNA TGTGCCAGCTCACTGGACACGCAATACACTGAAGCTTTCTTT.

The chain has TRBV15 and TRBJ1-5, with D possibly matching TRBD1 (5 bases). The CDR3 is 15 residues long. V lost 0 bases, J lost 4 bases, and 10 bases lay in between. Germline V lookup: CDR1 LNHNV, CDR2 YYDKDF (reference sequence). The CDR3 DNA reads TGTGCCACCAGCAGAGACCAGGGTAATAATCAGCCCCAGCATTTT. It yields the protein CATSRDQGNNQPQHF.

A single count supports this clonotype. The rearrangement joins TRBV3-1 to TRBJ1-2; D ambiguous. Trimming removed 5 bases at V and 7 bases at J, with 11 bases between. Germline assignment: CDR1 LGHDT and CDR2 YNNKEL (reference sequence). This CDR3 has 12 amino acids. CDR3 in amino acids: CASSEPPGGYTF. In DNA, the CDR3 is TGTGCCAGCAGCGAGCCACCAGGTGGCTACACCTTC.

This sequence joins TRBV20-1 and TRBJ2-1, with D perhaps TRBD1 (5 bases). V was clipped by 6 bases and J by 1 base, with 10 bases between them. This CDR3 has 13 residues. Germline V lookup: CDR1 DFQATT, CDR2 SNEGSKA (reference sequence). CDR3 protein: CSAGRQSYNEQFF. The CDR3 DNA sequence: TGCAGTGCCGGAAGACAGTCCTACAATGAGCAGTTCTTC.

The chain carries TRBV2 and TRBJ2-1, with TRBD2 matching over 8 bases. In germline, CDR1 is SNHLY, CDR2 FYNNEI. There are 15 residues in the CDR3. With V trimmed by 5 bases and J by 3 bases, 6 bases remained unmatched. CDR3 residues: CASSQRERDYNEQFF. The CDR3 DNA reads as TGTGCCAGCAGTCAGCGGGAGCGGGACTACAATGAGCAGTTCTTC.

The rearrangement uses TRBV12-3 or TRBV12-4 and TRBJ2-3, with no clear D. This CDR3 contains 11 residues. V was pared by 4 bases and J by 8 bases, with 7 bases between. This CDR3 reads CASSSRLTQYF. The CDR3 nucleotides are TGTGCCAGCAGTTCAAGGCTTACGCAGTATTTT.

The CDR3 nucleotides are TGCAGTGCTAGAGACACTAGCACAGATACGCAGTATTTT. This gives the protein CSARDTSTDTQYF. The rearrangement links TRBV20-1 to TRBJ2-3; D ambiguous. In germline, CDR1 is DFQATT, CDR2 SNEGSKA (reference sequence). V lost 0 bases, J lost 0 bases, and 4 bases lay in between. CDR3 length: 13 residues.

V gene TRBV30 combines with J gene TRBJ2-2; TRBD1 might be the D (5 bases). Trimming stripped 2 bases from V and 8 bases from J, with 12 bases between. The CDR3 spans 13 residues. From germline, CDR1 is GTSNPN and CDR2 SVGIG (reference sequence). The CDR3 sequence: CAWSPNRKGELFF. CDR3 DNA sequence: TGTGCCTGGAGTCCAAACAGGAAAGGGGAGCTGTTTTTT.

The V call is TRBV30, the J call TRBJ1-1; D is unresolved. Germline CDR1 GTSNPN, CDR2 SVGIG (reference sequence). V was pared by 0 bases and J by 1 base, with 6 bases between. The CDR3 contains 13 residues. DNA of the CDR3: TGTGCCTGGAGTGTCACACGGAACACTGAAGCTTTCTTT. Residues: CAWSVTRNTEAFF.

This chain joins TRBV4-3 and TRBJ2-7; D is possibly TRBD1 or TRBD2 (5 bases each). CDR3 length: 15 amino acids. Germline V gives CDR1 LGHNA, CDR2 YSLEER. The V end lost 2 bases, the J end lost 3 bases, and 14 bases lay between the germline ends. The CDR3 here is CASSQSGTSLYEQYF. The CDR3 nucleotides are TGCGCCAGCAGCCAATCAGGGACCTCCCTCTACGAGCAGTACTTC.

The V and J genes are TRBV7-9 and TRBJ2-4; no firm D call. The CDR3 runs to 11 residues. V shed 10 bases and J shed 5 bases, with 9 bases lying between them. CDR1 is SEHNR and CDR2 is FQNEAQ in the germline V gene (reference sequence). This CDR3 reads CATAEENIQYF. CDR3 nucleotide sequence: TGTGCCACCGCCGAGGAAAACATTCAGTACTTC.

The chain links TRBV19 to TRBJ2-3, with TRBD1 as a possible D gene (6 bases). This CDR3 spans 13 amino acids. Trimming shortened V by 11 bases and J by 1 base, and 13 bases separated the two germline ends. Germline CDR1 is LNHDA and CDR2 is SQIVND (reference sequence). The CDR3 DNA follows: TGTGCCGCGCAAGGGGGACGCACAGATACGCAGTATTTT. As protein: CAAQGGRTDTQYF.

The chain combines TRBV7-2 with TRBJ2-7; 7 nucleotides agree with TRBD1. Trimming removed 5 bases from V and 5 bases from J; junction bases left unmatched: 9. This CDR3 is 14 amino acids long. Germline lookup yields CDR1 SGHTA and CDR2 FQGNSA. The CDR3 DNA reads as TGTGCCAGCAGCCCAGGCGAAGGGGGCGACGAGCAGTACTTC. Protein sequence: CASSPGEGGDEQYF.

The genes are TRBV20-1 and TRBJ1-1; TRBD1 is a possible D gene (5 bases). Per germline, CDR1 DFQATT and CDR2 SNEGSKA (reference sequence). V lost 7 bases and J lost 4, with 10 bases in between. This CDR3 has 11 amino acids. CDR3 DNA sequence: TGCAGTGGGAGGGGAGTCACTGAAGCTTTCTTT. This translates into CSGRGVTEAFF.

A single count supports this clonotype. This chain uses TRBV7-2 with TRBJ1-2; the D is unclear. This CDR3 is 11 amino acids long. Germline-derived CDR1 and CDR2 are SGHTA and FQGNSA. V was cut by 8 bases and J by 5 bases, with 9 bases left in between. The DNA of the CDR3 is TGTGCCAGCGCACCGATTTATGGCTACACCTTC. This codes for CASAPIYGYTF.

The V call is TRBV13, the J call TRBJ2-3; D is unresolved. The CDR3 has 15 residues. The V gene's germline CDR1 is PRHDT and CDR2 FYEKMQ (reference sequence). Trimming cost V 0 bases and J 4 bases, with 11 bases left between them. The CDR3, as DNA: TGTGCCAGCAGCTTAGGTTCTCCACCAGCAGATACGCAGTATTTT. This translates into CASSLGSPPADTQYF.